This is a list of T cell receptor beta chains from one sample in a study of early T cells in non-severe SARS-CoV-2 infection. TCRdb redid the calling of the 5' RACE reads with MiXCR, one entry per CDR3 protein. The table lists 25,000 to 35,000 distinct CDR3 sequences, roughly 6.6% of them singletons. The material sequenced was whole blood. Every receptor here comes from an adult who was a healthcare worker with PCR-confirmed SARS-CoV-2 infection or an uninfected control (not recorded which). CDR3s include the opening cysteine and the closing phenylalanine or tryptophan.

v_call	cdr3_aa
TRBV10-3	CAISKLAGLSSHEQYF
TRBV2	CASSATGNQPQHF
TRBV30	CACKLATTNEKLFF
TRBV5-1	CASSLVGGGTTGELFF
TRBV7-3	CASSQGSGTQYF
TRBV2	CASSRDLQETQYF
TRBV11-2	CASSWDTAAYEQYF
TRBV6-5	CASTRRIRLAGRSGANVLTF
TRBV6-2/TRBV6-3	CASSYSNEQYF
TRBV7-2	CASSSSRHSTDTQYF
TRBV4-3	CASSQDIAGNTQYF
TRBV9	CASSVGGGYTDTQYF
TRBV5-1	CASSLGDRGRSDTQYF
TRBV20-1	CSAGTGIEQYF
TRBV10-3	CAIATYNEQFF
TRBV11-2	CASSSGSSYEQYF
TRBV18	CASSRTSGSYEQYF
TRBV19	CASSHQGLTEAFF
TRBV12-3/TRBV12-4	CASRPEQGLAKNIQYF
TRBV20-1	CSATGRQETQYF
TRBV7-2	CASSHRSSNTGELFF
TRBV20-1	CSAPRWDRESFYTDTQYF
TRBV20-1	CSAGRTGGTNYGYTF
TRBV5-6	CASSLAGSASSYNSPLHF
TRBV18	CASSRPGNEQFF
TRBV5-5	CASSFFDSNQPQHF
TRBV5-1	CASSSTGSRYNEQFF
TRBV20-1	CSALTGNNQPQHF
TRBV12-3/TRBV12-4	CASSLSWDTQYF
TRBV19	CASSRGRSPLQVFTGELFF
TRBV7-7	CASSLGAVETQYF
TRBV20-1	CSAVRRDRASREQYF
TRBV12-3/TRBV12-4	CASSLVPVGTDTQYF
TRBV7-9	CASSSWVGNTQYF
TRBV12-3/TRBV12-4	CASRGTGESYGYTF
TRBV20-1	CSARDLAGGYNSPLHF
TRBV7-6	CASSLMTVQETQYF
TRBV20-1	CSARDGVTSGILYEQYF
TRBV7-9	CASRNMGHTGELFF